This T cell receptor (beta chain) was documented in a study of T cell repertoires in cytomegalovirus infection. Study summary: It can be stated that public TCR beta signatures indicated CMV infection as well as a matching HLA type.

TCRdb reanalysed the reads using MiXCR and keeps one entry per CDR3 protein. The sample lists about 330,000 distinct CDR3 sequences, 9.5% seen once, with around 4% in the top ten. General study points: HLA-C-restricted CMV-specific TCR beta clonotypes were dominant in the ex vivo response. Frequencies of public TCR beta families were cumulated, and this identified carriers of CMV plus the relevant HLA.

Notes on this clonotype: What it binds is not known.

Looked up from germline, CDR1 is MNHEY and CDR2 is SVGAGI. This CDR3 is 16 amino acids long. Trimming cost V 6 bases and J 0 bases, with 12 bases left between them. The chain has TRBV6-5 and TRBJ1-6; the D is unclear. The clonotype originates from a human donor in good health (CMV status not recorded). Some clones in this sample may be carry-over from other donors' samples. The material sequenced was PBMCs. The CDR3 DNA is TGTGCCAGCAGATCCCAGGCGAGCTCCTATAATTCACCCCTCCACTTT. Its translation: CASRSQASSYNSPLHF.